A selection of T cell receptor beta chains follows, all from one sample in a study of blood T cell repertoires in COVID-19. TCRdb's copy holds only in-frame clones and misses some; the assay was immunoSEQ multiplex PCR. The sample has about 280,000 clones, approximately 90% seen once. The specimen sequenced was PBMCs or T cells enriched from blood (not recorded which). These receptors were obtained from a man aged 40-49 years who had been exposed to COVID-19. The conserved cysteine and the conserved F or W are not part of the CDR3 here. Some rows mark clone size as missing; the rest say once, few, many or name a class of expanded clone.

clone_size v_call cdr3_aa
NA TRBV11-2 ASSLDRTPGRKGEKLF
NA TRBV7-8 ASSASGDPHNTEAF
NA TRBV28 ASSQPSGRAHEQY
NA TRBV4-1 ASSQGYNSLNQPQH
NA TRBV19 ASSMLELAKNIQY
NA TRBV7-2 AIPGQGGYEQY
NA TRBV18 ASSPYGIIGVPTDAGELF
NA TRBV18 ASSPGTGVGQPQH
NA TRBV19 ASSIVGQMYGYT
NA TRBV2 ASSTGEMVYGYT
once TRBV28 ASSMGGVGYEQY
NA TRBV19 ASSMGQTNSPLH
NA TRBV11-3 ASSPNLAGDDIGELF
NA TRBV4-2 ASSRGGPRETQY
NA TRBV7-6 ASSLGSYSDSYSGNTIY
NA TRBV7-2 ASSPQTTGTGGQTQY
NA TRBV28 ASSVPAGNYNEQF
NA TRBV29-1 SVAGTGGAGNTIY
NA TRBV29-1 SVAFGAVRDTQY
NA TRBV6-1 ASSERGTINQPQH
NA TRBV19 ASAWASGSVGNEQF
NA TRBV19 ASSIGLAGALRSYEQY
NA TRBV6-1 ASSDAGQGGQPQH
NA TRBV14 ASSPTMTDSQQF
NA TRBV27 ASSPLRRGGLNTGELF
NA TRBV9 ASSTRQGPDSSSYNSPLH
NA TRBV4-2 ASSQETHSPLH
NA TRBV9 ASSSGAGSSTDTQY
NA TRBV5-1 ASSENGGYTEAF
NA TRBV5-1 ASTRGAPQEKLF
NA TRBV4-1 ASSHQTQSSSGNTIY
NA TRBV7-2 ASSLLVLQGADNYGYT
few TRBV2 ASTLAGDTGELF
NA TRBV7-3 ASSGLAEKAELF
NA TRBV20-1 RRWTGELF
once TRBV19 ASSVTGSRNYGYT
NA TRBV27 ASRLGGYGNQPQH
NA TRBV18 ASSPQPGEGNTIY
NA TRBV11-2 ASSLVRAVSGNTIY
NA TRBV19 ASITGPWQGRTNGYT
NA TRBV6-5 ASSTGAKLNDEQF
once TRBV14 ASSQPVGTSVSETQY
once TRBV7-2 ASSPDNNYGYT
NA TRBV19 ASSMLQSTDTQY
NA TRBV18 ASSREGDSSYEQY
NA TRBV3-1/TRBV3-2 ASSRLDRPDYGYT
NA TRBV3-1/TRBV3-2 ASSRDRASSYNEQF
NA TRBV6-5 ASSLLAGKQETQY
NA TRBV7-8 ASSLALAGWQF
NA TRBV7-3 ASSRGLAGYNEQF
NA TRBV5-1 ASSLALAGWDSYEQY
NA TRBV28 ASSFRGGDSGNTIY
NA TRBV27 ASSSPQGLNTEAF
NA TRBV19 ASLKPGQGYQPQH
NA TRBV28 ASSRGPGIAF
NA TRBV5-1 ASRGQAQETQY
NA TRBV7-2 ASSPAGGSGANVLT
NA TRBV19 ASSIAGRGTEAF
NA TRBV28 ASSQQGDTDTQY
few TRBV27 ASSFGRSNQPQH